The following is a T cell receptor beta chain sequence with its context. The entry originates in a study of blood T cell repertoires in COVID-19. Study-level background: Specimens from acute and convalescent COVID-19 originated in the United States, Italy and Spain.

In the original analysis: By means of reference gene primer amplification, nucleated cell counts were estimated. TCRdb's copy holds only in-frame clones and misses some; the assay was immunoSEQ multiplex PCR. Clone size and the V and J calls come from that table; the DNA yielded D and trimming. This repertoire shows roughly 250,000 clones, approximately 91% found once; its top ten account for about 2.3%. This CDR3 has 14 residues. Germline CDR1 is GTSNPN and CDR2 is SVGIG (reference sequence). V dropped 4 bases and J dropped 1 base, with 13 bases sitting between them. Assignments of participants to cohorts depended upon their own reported clinical history.

The source is a woman in her thirties or forties with acute COVID-19. The V gene is TRBV30, the J gene TRBJ1-1, with D possibly TRBD1 on 5 matching bases. Sequences were obtained from PBMCs or T cells enriched from blood (not recorded which). The CDR3 protein is CAWNVGQTNTEAFF. The CDR3 DNA is TGTGCCTGGAACGTGGGGCAGACGAACACTGAAGCTTTCTTT.